The 30 T cell receptor beta chains below come from one sample, sequenced in a study of OX40 agonist ivuxolimab in advanced cancers. Data came from immunoSEQ multiplex PCR; TCRdb stores just in-frame clones and leaves some out. The sample has some 16,000 clones, 86% seen once. The starting material was CD4+ or CD8+ T cells sorted from blood, obtained in a trial of the OX40 agonist ivuxolimab. All receptors derive from an adult with an advanced solid tumor such as melanoma, head and neck, liver or kidney cancer.

The chain combines TRBV5-6 with TRBJ1-2; no clear D gene. Germline loops: CDR1 SGHDT, CDR2 YYEEEE. The V end lost 1 base, the J end lost 8 bases, and 9 bases lay between the germline ends. This CDR3 region has 12 residues. CDR3 residues: CASSLRYEGYTF. The CDR3 DNA reads TGTGCCAGCAGCTTGAGGTACGAAGGCTACACCTTC.

The rearrangement uses TRBV6-5 and TRBJ2-5; D might be TRBD1 (6 bases). From germline, CDR1 is MNHEY and CDR2 SVGAGI. This CDR3 contains 13 residues. Trimming removed 0 bases from V and 11 bases from J, with 13 bases in between. The CDR3 coding sequence is TGTGCCAGCAGTTACTCCAGGGGTGGGGAGCAGTACTTC. Translating gives CASSYSRGGEQYF.

This chain joins TRBV6-5 and TRBJ1-2; D might be TRBD1 (5 bases). The CDR3 loop spans 13 amino acids. V was shortened by 0 bases and J by 8 bases, with 10 bases between the two germline ends. CDR1 and CDR2 from the germline V gene are MNHEY and SVGAGI. The CDR3 sequence: CASSYSGVRGYTF. CDR3 bases: TGTGCCAGCAGTTACTCAGGGGTGCGGGGCTACACCTTC.

The chain recombines TRBV14 with TRBJ2-6; no firm D call. V dropped 6 bases and J dropped 0 bases, with 6 bases sitting between them. This CDR3 region has 14 residues. The germline V gene encodes CDR1 SGHDN and CDR2 FVKESK. This CDR3 reads CASSQRSGANVLTF. CDR3 sequence (DNA): TGTGCCAGCAGTCAACGCTCTGGGGCCAACGTCCTGACTTTC.

The J gene is TRBJ2-1, the V gene TRBV12-5, with D uncertain. The CDR3 is made up of 12 amino acids. Germline lookup yields CDR1 LGHNT and CDR2 FRNRAP. V was trimmed by 5 bases and J by 4 bases, leaving 6 bases between them. The CDR3 is CASGDPYNEQFF. The CDR3 DNA is TGTGCTAGTGGTGACCCATACAATGAGCAGTTCTTC.

J is TRBJ2-7 and V is TRBV5-5; weak D call: TRBD1 (6 bases). The germline V gene encodes CDR1 SGHKS and CDR2 YYEKEE (reference sequence). The V end lost 5 bases, the J end lost 7 bases, and 16 bases lay between the germline ends. The length of the CDR3 is 13 residues. CDR3 in amino acids: CASRGLTGGEQYF. CDR3 DNA sequence: TGTGCCAGCAGGGGGTTGACAGGTGGGGAGCAGTACTTC. The whole variable domain, remainder taken from reference TRBV5-5 and TRBJ2-7, is DAGVTQSPTHLIKTRGQQVTLRCSPISGHKSVSWYQQVLGQGPQFIFQYYEKEERGRGNFPDRFSARQFPNYSSELNVNALLLGDSALYLCASRGLTGGEQYFGPGTRLTVT.

There are a few counts of this clone. The V and J genes are TRBV2 and TRBJ2-7; 7 bases map to TRBD2. Germline values: CDR1 SNHLY, CDR2 FYNNEI. The CDR3 consists of 12 residues. The ends lost 11 bases at V and 5 bases at J; junction bases unmatched: 9. The CDR3 region has the DNA TGTGCCCGGGGAGGGCTAGCGGACGAGCAGTACTTC. It codes for CARGGLADEQYF. Filled out from reference TRBV2 and TRBJ2-7, the complete variable domain reads EPEVTQTPSHQVTQMGQEVILRCVPISNHLYFYWYRQILGQKVEFLVSFYNNEISEKSEIFDDQFSVERPDGSNFTLKIRSTKLEDSAMYFCARGGLADEQYFGPGTRLTVT.

This rearrangement joins TRBV6-6 to TRBJ2-3; 9 positions match TRBD1. The CDR3 is made up of 15 amino acids. The V gene end was trimmed by 5 bases and the J gene end by 1 base; junction bases not matched to a gene: 4. Germline V gene data show CDR1 as MNHNY and CDR2 as SVGAGI (reference sequence). CDR3 region: CASSLRQGGTDTQYF. CDR3 DNA sequence: TGTGCCAGCAGTCTCCGACAGGGGGGCACAGATACGCAGTATTTT.

The genes are TRBV11-2 and TRBJ2-1; a possible D gene is TRBD1 (6 bases). V was cut by 5 bases and J by 4 bases, with 12 bases left in between. The germline gives CDR1 SGHAT, CDR2 FQNNGV. The CDR3 contains 14 residues. CDR3 nucleotides: TGTGCCAGCAGCCCCCAGGGGTCTTACAATGAGCAGTTCTTC. It is translated as CASSPQGSYNEQFF. The full variable domain, rest sourced from reference TRBV11-2 and TRBJ2-1, is EAGVAQSPRYKIIEKRQSVAFWCNPISGHATLYWYQQILGQGPKLLIQFQNNGVVDDSQLPKDRFSAERLKGVDSTLKIQPAKLEDSAVYLCASSPQGSYNEQFFGPGTRLTVL.

The gene calls are TRBV19 and TRBJ2-5; D is perhaps TRBD1 (7 bases). This CDR3 spans 15 amino acids. Trimming removed 5 bases from V and 4 bases from J, with 17 bases in between. The germline CDR1 and CDR2 sequences are LNHDA and SQIVND (reference sequence). The chain's CDR3 is CASSQGGRQTETQYF. The CDR3 region has the DNA TGTGCCAGTAGTCAGGGGGGCCGACAGACAGAGACCCAGTACTTC.

The chain employs TRBV27 and TRBJ2-5; D uncertain. CDR1 and CDR2 from the germline V gene are MNHEY and SMNVEV (reference sequence). The CDR3 has 15 residues. V lost 8 bases to trimming and J lost 5 bases, with 21 bases between them. The CDR3 region is CASGSPPPIGETQYF. In DNA form, the CDR3 reads TGTGCCAGCGGGTCGCCTCCACCGATAGGGGAGACCCAGTACTTC.

This chain joins TRBV7-1 and TRBJ2-7; D ambiguous. TRBV7-1 is annotated as an ORF whose role is uncertain. The V and J ends lost 5 bases and 3 bases respectively, with 11 bases between them. The CDR3 is made up of 13 amino acids. In nucleotides, the CDR3 is TGTGCCAGCAGCCCCGGCCCTAGCTACGAGCAGTACTTC. This gives the protein CASSPGPSYEQYF.

This chain connects TRBV10-1 to TRBJ2-3; D is ambiguous. The germline V gene encodes CDR1 WNHNN and CDR2 SYGVQD (reference sequence). The CDR3 consists of 13 residues. V dropped 8 bases and J dropped 6 bases, with 15 bases sitting between them. This CDR3 reads CASSSLGKDTQYF. CDR3 coding DNA: TGCGCCAGCTCCAGTTTGGGGAAGGATACGCAGTATTTT.

The J gene is TRBJ1-6, the V gene TRBV7-9; no clear D. Per germline, CDR1 SEHNR and CDR2 FQNEAQ (reference sequence). V was shortened by 3 bases and J by 9 bases, with 12 bases between the two germline ends. The CDR3 has 14 residues. The CDR3 sequence is CASSFPSTTSPLHF. As DNA, the CDR3 is TGTGCCAGCAGCTTCCCAAGTACCACTTCACCCCTCCACTTT.

The chain recombines TRBV7-2 with TRBJ2-5; 10 nucleotides agree with TRBD1. The last part of the DNA fits TRBJ2-7 better; the J call may be wrong. This CDR3 is 15 amino acids long. The germline CDR1 and CDR2 sequences are SGHTA and FQGNSA. The CDR3 sequence: CASSWEGQGWYEQYF. In nucleotides, the CDR3 is TGTGCCAGCAGCTGGGAGGGACAGGGGTGGTACGAGCAGTACTTC.

The genes are TRBV27 and TRBJ2-5, with 11 bases identical to TRBD2. This CDR3 is 15 amino acids long. V lost 8 bases to trimming and J lost 3 bases; unmatched junction nucleotides: 8. Germline V gives CDR1 MNHEY, CDR2 SMNVEV (reference sequence). The CDR3 bases are TGTGCCAGCTCGGGTCTAGCGGGGGGCGAAGAGACCCAGTACTTC. Translation: CASSGLAGGEETQYF.

The chain carries TRBV19 and TRBJ2-7; the match to TRBD2 covers 8 bases. Germline V gene data show CDR1 as LNHDA and CDR2 as SQIVND (reference sequence). V was pared by 3 bases and J by 4 bases, with 8 bases of the junction left unmatched. The length of the CDR3 is 15 residues. For the CDR3, the DNA is TGTGCCAGTAGTATTGCCGGGACTAGATCTTACGAGCAGTACTTC. Translated: CASSIAGTRSYEQYF.

The CDR3 spells CASSGLGFQFF. The CDR3 nucleotides read TGTGCCAGCAGTGGACTAGGATTTCAGTTCTTC. V and J are TRBV27 and TRBJ2-1; TRBD2 matches 7 bases. This CDR3 is built from 11 residues. J was trimmed by 13 bases and V by 5 bases; bases with no gene match: 5. Looked up from germline, CDR1 is MNHEY and CDR2 is SMNVEV (reference sequence).

This chain links TRBV2 with TRBJ1-5; D unclear. Trimming left V 4 bases short and J 5 bases short, with 12 bases between. Germline CDR1 and CDR2: SNHLY and FYNNEI. This CDR3 is 14 amino acids long. CDR3: CASSVGLSDQPQHF. CDR3 DNA: TGTGCCAGCAGTGTAGGCCTATCTGATCAGCCCCAGCATTTT.

This chain uses TRBV15 with TRBJ1-5, with D perhaps matching TRBD1 (5 bases). With 0 bases removed from V and 6 bases from J, the gap between germline ends came to 12 bases. CDR1 and CDR2 from the germline V gene are LNHNV and YYDKDF (reference sequence). The CDR3 sequence is 15 residues long. The CDR3 DNA sequence: TGTGCCACCAGCAGAGATGGAGGGGAGATTCAGCCCCAGCATTTT. Its protein product is CATSRDGGEIQPQHF.

This chain joins TRBV28 and TRBJ2-1; 7 bases agree with TRBD2. The ends lost 1 base at V and 4 bases at J; junction bases unmatched: 16. The CDR3 runs 19 residues. Per the germline V gene, CDR1 is MDHEN and CDR2 is SYDVKM. CDR3 amino acids: CASSLSGITAGPNYNEQFF. Here the CDR3 DNA reads TGTGCCAGCAGTTTATCAGGGATTACAGCGGGGCCAAATTACAATGAGCAGTTCTTC.

V and J are TRBV18 and TRBJ2-1, with D maybe TRBD2 (5 bases). CDR3 length: 13 amino acids. With 3 bases removed from V and 6 bases from J, the gap between germline ends came to 9 bases. CDR1 and CDR2 from the germline V gene are KGHSH and LQKENI. The CDR3: CASSPGGSNEQFF. CDR3 coding DNA: TGTGCCAGCTCACCCGGAGGTTCCAATGAGCAGTTCTTC.

The rearrangement joins TRBV7-2 to TRBJ2-3; 7 nucleotides match TRBD2. CDR3 length equals 13 residues. V lost 2 bases to trimming and J lost 6 bases; unmatched junction nucleotides: 2. CDR1 is SGHTA and CDR2 is FQGNSA in the germline V gene. The CDR3 coding sequence is TGTGCCAGCAGCTTACGGGGGGATGATACGCAGTATTTT. The encoded protein is CASSLRGDDTQYF.

The chain carries TRBV7-3 and TRBJ2-2, with TRBD1 identical over 7 bases. Germline V gene data show CDR1 as SGHTA and CDR2 as FQGTGA. J gave up 4 bases and V 4 bases, and 6 bases lay outside the gene matches. The CDR3 length is 15 residues. CDR3 nucleotides: TGTGCCAGCAGCTCCGGACAGGCGGGCACCGGGGAGCTGTTTTTT. Protein product: CASSSGQAGTGELFF.

The V gene is TRBV5-6, the J gene TRBJ2-6, with 7 positions matching TRBD2. The junction had 6 bases not matched to a gene; V was cut back by 0 bases and J by 0 bases. CDR1 is SGHDT and CDR2 is YYEEEE in the germline V gene. There are 18 residues in the CDR3. For the CDR3, the DNA is TGTGCCAGCAGCTTGGTACCGGGAGGATTCTCTGGGGCCAACGTCCTGACTTTC. Amino acid sequence: CASSLVPGGFSGANVLTF.

This clone was detected a few times. The chain couples TRBV27 to TRBJ1-6; D ambiguous. The CDR3 spans 15 residues. CDR1 and CDR2 from the germline V gene are MNHEY and SMNVEV (reference sequence). V dropped 8 bases and J dropped 2 bases, with 13 bases sitting between them. CDR3 in amino acids: CASCRELTYNSPLHF. The CDR3 DNA reads TGTGCCAGCTGTAGGGAGCTAACCTATAATTCACCCCTCCACTTT.

This chain uses TRBV7-9 with TRBJ2-7, with D possibly TRBD1 on 5 matching bases. Germline V gives CDR1 SEHNR, CDR2 FQNEAQ (reference sequence). The CDR3 length is 13 residues. Trimming left V 5 bases short and J 1 base short, with 9 bases between. The CDR3 sequence: CASSAPGSYEQYF. Here the CDR3 DNA reads TGTGCCAGCAGCGCACCAGGGTCCTACGAGCAGTACTTC.

The chain recombines TRBV30 with TRBJ1-2; D is uncertain. V lost 4 bases and J lost 8, with 11 bases in between. The germline gives CDR1 GTSNPN, CDR2 SVGIG (reference sequence). The CDR3 extends over 11 amino acids. CDR3 amino acids: CAWTQNAGYTF. CDR3 nucleotide sequence: TGTGCCTGGACCCAAAACGCGGGCTACACCTTC.

This sequence joins TRBV6-1 and TRBJ2-5; D unclear. TRBJ2-7 explains the end of the DNA better; the J call may be wrong. The CDR3 is 11 amino acids. Germline values: CDR1 MNHNS, CDR2 SASEGT. In DNA, the CDR3 is TGTGCCAGCACGAGCGCCTACGAGCAGTACTTC. Translation gives CASTSAYEQYF.

The chain links TRBV2 to TRBJ1-6, with 8 bases fitting TRBD1. V lost 4 bases and J lost 10; bases outside the gene matches: 6. The CDR3 is made up of 14 amino acids. CDR1 SNHLY and CDR2 FYNNEI come from the germline V gene. CDR3 DNA: TGTGCCAGCAGTGTCGGACAGGGACTGTCACCCCTCCACTTT. Translation gives CASSVGQGLSPLHF.